The 14 T cell receptor beta chains in this list originate from one sample, sequenced in a study of monozygotic twins with inflammatory bowel disease. Following a re-call of the 5' RACE reads, TCRdb has one entry per CDR3 protein and lacks DNA. The specimen's table records 200,000 to 250,000 distinct CDR3 sequences. The sequenced sample consisted of blood. These receptors came from a human donor with ulcerative colitis or Crohn's disease, or a healthy co-twin of an affected twin (not recorded which).

The V call is TRBV6-2 or TRBV6-3, the J call TRBJ1-5. The germline gives CDR1 MNHEY, CDR2 SVGEGT. The CDR3 has 18 residues. CDR3 protein: CASSYSQQASAFGQPQHF.

This chain joins TRBV4-1 and TRBJ2-7; the D call from TCRdb, TRBD1, cannot be confirmed without DNA. The germline V gene encodes CDR1 MGHRA and CDR2 YSYEKL. CDR3 length: 15 residues. The CDR3 is CASSQDPQGSYEQYF.

This rearrangement joins TRBV4-2 to TRBJ2-5; with no DNA, the TCRdb D assignment of TRBD2 cannot be verified. The CDR3 spans 15 residues. CDR1 and CDR2 from the germline V gene are LGHNA and YNFKEQ. The CDR3 here is CASSQGTQDQETQYF.

The chain links TRBV20-1 to TRBJ2-3; TCRdb outputs TRBD1, but without DNA this stays unchecked. Germline V gene sequence: CDR1 DFQATT, CDR2 SNEGSKA (reference sequence). The CDR3 runs 17 residues. This CDR3 is CSARDLAGAIVTDTQYF.

V and J are TRBV6-1 and TRBJ2-5; TCRdb lists TRBD1, though no DNA is available to test this call. Germline values: CDR1 MNHNS, CDR2 SASEGT. The CDR3 extends over 15 amino acids. The CDR3 loop is CASSARTSSQETQYF.

The gene calls are TRBV5-1 and TRBJ2-2; the D call from TCRdb, TRBD1, cannot be confirmed without DNA. The CDR3 length is 16 residues. Germline values: CDR1 SGHRS, CDR2 YFSETQ. The CDR3 sequence is CASSPRDRANTGELFF. The variable domain in full, with the rest retrieved from reference TRBV5-1 and TRBJ2-2, is KAGVTQTPRYLIKTRGQQVTLSCSPISGHRSVSWYQQTPGQGLQFLFEYFSETQRNKGNFPGRFSGRQFSNSRSEMNVSTLELGDSALYLCASSPRDRANTGELFFGEGSRLTVL.

The chain links TRBV20-1 to TRBJ1-5; the TCRdb D gene call, TRBD1, has no DNA to confirm it. Germline V gene data show CDR1 as DFQATT and CDR2 as SNEGSKA (reference sequence). The CDR3 loop spans 13 amino acids. The CDR3 reads CSAIRDRGQPQHF.

The V gene is TRBV9, the J gene TRBJ1-1; TCRdb designates TRBD1, a call that cannot be tested without DNA. The CDR3 runs to 12 residues. Germline CDR1 reads SGDLS; CDR2 reads YYNGEE. The CDR3 protein is CASSATGGIAFF.

This sequence joins TRBV5-4 and TRBJ2-7; the TCRdb D gene call, TRBD1, has no DNA to confirm it. The CDR3 is 14 residues long. Germline V lookup: CDR1 SGHNT, CDR2 YYREEE (reference sequence). CDR3 protein: CASSPTGAAYEQYF.

V usage is TRBV7-2 and J usage is TRBJ1-2; TCRdb calls TRBD1, which cannot be checked without DNA. Germline CDR1 and CDR2: SGHTA and FQGNSA. The length of the CDR3 is 14 residues. CDR3 sequence: CASSFRDLNYGYTF.

The V and J genes are TRBV29-1 and TRBJ1-2. In germline, CDR1 is SQVTM, CDR2 ANQGSEA. The CDR3 runs 13 residues. This CDR3 reads CSVEFLARDGYTF.

The chain joins TRBV9 to TRBJ2-1; TCRdb proposes TRBD2, but this gene call is untestable without DNA. Germline V gene data show CDR1 as SGDLS and CDR2 as YYNGEE. The CDR3 is 16 residues long. The CDR3 sequence: CASSTRTSGGGGEQFF.

V gene TRBV12-3 or TRBV12-4 combines with J gene TRBJ2-1; no DNA is available, so the TRBD2 call from TCRdb remains unchecked. This CDR3 spans 17 amino acids. CDR3 region: CASRGVQAGGPHNEQFF.

The chain joins TRBV7-9 to TRBJ2-1; TCRdb names TRBD2, which stays unverified in the absence of DNA. Germline CDR1 is SEHNR and CDR2 is FQNEAQ (reference sequence). This CDR3 is built from 15 residues. The CDR3 loop is CASSLGGPAYNEQFF. The full variable domain, rest sourced from reference TRBV7-9 and TRBJ2-1, is DTGVSQNPRHKITKRGQNVTFRCDPISEHNRLYWYRQTLGQGPEFLTYFQNEAQLEKSRLLSDRFSAERPKGSFSTLEIQRTEQGDSAMYLCASSLGGPAYNEQFFGPGTRLTVL.